Presented here are 8 T cell receptor beta chains from one specimen sequenced in a study of T cells in localized non-small cell lung cancer. Sequencing used immunoSEQ multiplex PCR; TCRdb keeps in-frame clones, though not all of them. The sample holds tens of thousands of clones, approximately 90% seen once. Source: peripheral blood mononuclear cells, taken before any cancer treatment. These receptors came from a man aged 35 to 69 with stage III lung adenocarcinoma.

J is TRBJ2-7 and V is TRBV4-2; D gene unclear. There are 16 residues in the CDR3. Trimming removed 2 bases at V and 0 bases at J, with 14 bases between. Germline V gives CDR1 LGHNA, CDR2 YNFKEQ. CDR3 amino acids: CASSQSSGRFSYEQYF. DNA of the CDR3: TGTGCCAGCAGCCAAAGCTCGGGCAGGTTCTCCTACGAGCAGTACTTC.

The V call is TRBV7-9, the J call TRBJ1-2; possible D gene TRBD1, 6 bases. The CDR3 length is 16 residues. Trimming shortened V by 2 bases and J by 8 bases, and 21 bases separated the two germline ends. Per germline, CDR1 SEHNR and CDR2 FQNEAQ (reference sequence). In nucleotides, the CDR3 is TGTGCCAGCAGCTTAAGTCGTACAGGGCTGGCGTTCGGCTACACCTTC. This codes for CASSLSRTGLAFGYTF.

Only a few counts were recorded for this clone. The chain carries TRBV6-5 and TRBJ2-7, with 7 bases aligning to TRBD1. CDR1 and CDR2 from the germline V gene are MNHEY and SVGAGI. Losses at the gene ends were 2 bases for V and 6 bases for J; bases not matched to a gene: 10. CDR3 length equals 15 residues. CDR3 in amino acids: CASSYTRTGRGEQYF. The CDR3 bases are TGTGCCAGCAGTTACACCCGGACAGGACGGGGCGAGCAGTACTTC.

The CDR3, as DNA: TGCGCCAGCAGCCCCGTACCCCTAACTGAAGCTTTCTTT. Translation gives CASSPVPLTEAFF. This chain uses TRBV4-1 with TRBJ1-1; D unresolved. Germline assignment: CDR1 MGHRA and CDR2 YSYEKL. Trimming stripped 4 bases from V and 5 bases from J, with 11 bases between. This CDR3 region has 13 residues.

The rearrangement joins TRBV11-2 to TRBJ2-5; no definite D call. Trimming removed 1 base from V and 4 bases from J, with 13 bases in between. Per germline, CDR1 SGHAT and CDR2 FQNNGV. The CDR3 runs to 15 residues. DNA of the CDR3: TGTGCCAGCAGCTTAGGTCCGGGTTTGCGAGAGACCCAGTACTTC. It yields the protein CASSLGPGLRETQYF.

V and J are TRBV27 and TRBJ1-1; TRBD1 might be the D (6 bases). The CDR3 has 14 residues. With 6 bases removed from V and 2 bases from J, the gap between germline ends came to 13 bases. In germline, CDR1 is MNHEY, CDR2 SMNVEV (reference sequence). CDR3 coding DNA: TGTGCCAGCAGACAACAACAGGGTAACACTGAAGCTTTCTTT. Translated: CASRQQQGNTEAFF.

V usage is TRBV27 and J usage is TRBJ2-1; 9 bases map to TRBD2. After removal of 3 bases from V and 4 bases from J, the junction contained 7 bases not matched to a gene. The CDR3 runs 16 residues. CDR1 and CDR2 from the germline V gene are MNHEY and SMNVEV (reference sequence). The chain's CDR3 is CASSLFGAGGYNEQFF. The CDR3 DNA sequence: TGTGCCAGCAGTTTGTTCGGAGCGGGGGGATACAATGAGCAGTTCTTC.

The chain carries TRBV5-4 and TRBJ2-3; 9 nucleotides align to TRBD2. Germline-derived CDR1 and CDR2 are SGHNT and YYREEE (reference sequence). The trim removed 4 bases at V and 3 bases at J, leaving 15 bases unmatched. The CDR3 runs to 18 residues. The CDR3 DNA follows: TGTGCCAGCAGCCCTGCCGGAGGGGGTAGCGGGGGAACAGATACGCAGTATTTT. Residues: CASSPAGGGSGGTDTQYF. The complete variable domain, with remaining parts taken from reference TRBV5-4 and TRBJ2-3, reads ETGVTQSPTHLIKTRGQQVTLRCSSQSGHNTVSWYQQALGQGPQFIFQYYREEENGRGNFPPRFSGLQFPNYSSELNVNALELDDSALYLCASSPAGGGSGGTDTQYFGPGTRLTVL.